The 27 T cell receptor beta chains listed next were all sequenced from one sample in a study of cytomegalovirus exposure and HLA in healthy donors. The study ran its PCR with 60 Vbeta and 13 Jbeta primers. The data were produced by immunoSEQ multiplex PCR, yet TCRdb's version contains in-frame clones alone and is incomplete. The data show 63,000 or so clones, around 74% seen once. Sequencing was carried out using PBMCs. These TCRs come from a woman younger than 45 in good health and CMV-seropositive.

Relative to its sample, this clone is medium-sized. In DNA form, the CDR3 reads TGTGCCAGCAGCTTTGCTTCAGGGGGACAGGGCAACGAGCAGTACTTC. Its protein product is CASSFASGGQGNEQYF. V gene TRBV7-9 combines with J gene TRBJ2-7; TRBD1 matches 9 bases. The germline gives CDR1 SEHNR, CDR2 FQNEAQ (reference sequence). With 3 bases clipped from V and 5 bases from J, the junction kept 11 bases outside the gene matches. This CDR3 is built from 16 residues.

A few counts support this clone. As DNA, the CDR3 is TGTGCCAGCTTTCACAGGGGTAGCATGAACACTGAAGCTTTCTTT. Its protein product is CASFHRGSMNTEAFF. The gene calls are TRBV5-6 and TRBJ1-1; 7 positions match TRBD1. CDR1 SGHDT and CDR2 YYEEEE come from the germline V gene. The CDR3 totals 15 residues. With V trimmed by 7 bases and J by 0 bases, 9 bases remained unmatched. Filled out from reference TRBV5-6 and TRBJ1-1, the complete variable domain reads DAGVTQSPTHLIKTRGQQVTLRCSPKSGHDTVSWYQQALGQGPQFIFQYYEEEERQRGNFPDRFSGHQFPNYSSELNVNALLLGDSALYLCASFHRGSMNTEAFFGQGTRLTVV.

The chain uses TRBV6-1 and TRBJ2-7; the D gene is possibly TRBD2 (6 bases). Per germline, CDR1 MNHNS and CDR2 SASEGT. V was trimmed by 6 bases and J by 1 base, leaving 13 bases between them. This CDR3 has 14 residues. CDR3 sequence: CASSAFGGSYEQYF. CDR3 in DNA: TGTGCCAGCAGCGCCTTTGGAGGGTCCTACGAGCAGTACTTC.

The genes are TRBV15 and TRBJ1-1; D perhaps matches TRBD1 (6 bases). Germline V lookup: CDR1 LNHNV, CDR2 YYDKDF (reference sequence). The V end was cut by 5 bases, the J end by 1 base, with 11 bases between. CDR3 length: 14 residues. CDR3 coding DNA: TGTGCCACCAGCCACAGGGTTAAGAACACTGAAGCTTTCTTT. Residues: CATSHRVKNTEAFF.

The gene calls are TRBV7-8 and TRBJ2-7, with a weak D call TRBD1 (6 bases). The germline V and J ends were trimmed by 1 base and 0 bases, with 13 bases remaining between them. Germline assignment: CDR1 SGHVS and CDR2 FQNEAQ. The CDR3 contains 16 residues. CDR3 bases: TGTGCCAGCAGCTTAGTTGGGCAGGGGCCCTCCTACGAGCAGTACTTC. Its translation: CASSLVGQGPSYEQYF.

Only a few counts were recorded for this clone. The rearrangement links TRBV2 to TRBJ1-3; 8 positions match TRBD1. Trimming took 7 bases from V and 0 from J; bases not matched to a gene: 5. The CDR3 runs 15 residues. Germline lookup yields CDR1 SNHLY and CDR2 FYNNEI. This CDR3 reads CASTRDRSSGNTIYF. Written as DNA, the CDR3 is TGTGCCAGCACCCGGGACAGGAGCTCTGGAAACACCATATATTTT.

This clone was counted between two and nine times. V usage is TRBV5-4 and J usage is TRBJ2-7; tentative D call: TRBD2 (5 bases). Trimming took off 4 bases at V and 2 bases at J, with 13 bases between the two ends. This CDR3 is built from 14 residues. The germline V gene has CDR1 SGHNT and CDR2 YYREEE (reference sequence). The CDR3 region has the DNA TGTGCCAGCAGCGCCGGGATTTTAGCCTACGAGCAGTACTTC. Protein sequence: CASSAGILAYEQYF.

Written as DNA, the CDR3 is TGTGCCAGCAGCTCCGGGACAGGCTTCTACGAGCAGTACTTC. Translation gives CASSSGTGFYEQYF. The J gene is TRBJ2-7, the V gene TRBV7-9, with 8 bases aligning to TRBD1. V lost 4 bases, J lost 3 bases, and 5 bases stayed unmatched. The germline CDR1 and CDR2 sequences are SEHNR and FQNEAQ (reference sequence). The CDR3 extends over 14 amino acids.

This chain links TRBV29-1 with TRBJ1-6, with D possibly TRBD1 on 6 matching bases. The germline V and J ends were trimmed by 4 bases and 7 bases, with 14 bases remaining between them. The CDR3 has 14 amino acids. In germline, CDR1 is SQVTM, CDR2 ANQGSEA. CDR3 region: CSVVDSPGNSPLHF. CDR3 sequence (DNA): TGCAGCGTTGTGGACAGCCCTGGAAATTCACCCCTCCACTTT.

The chain has TRBV6-5 and TRBJ2-7; the D is unclear. Germline-derived CDR1 and CDR2 are MNHEY and SVGAGI. Deletions cut 2 bases from V and 0 bases from J, with 5 bases between. This CDR3 spans 13 amino acids. The CDR3 here is CASSYPNSYEQYF. The CDR3 coding sequence is TGTGCCAGCAGTTACCCTAACTCCTACGAGCAGTACTTC.

The CDR3 spells CAILAQETQYF. CDR3 bases: TGTGCCATACTAGCGCAGGAGACCCAGTACTTC. The chain joins TRBV28 to TRBJ2-5, with TRBD2 matching 7 bases. Germline V lookup: CDR1 MDHEN, CDR2 SYDVKM. V was pared by 10 bases and J by 5 bases, with 4 bases of the junction left unmatched. The CDR3 runs 11 residues.

Of note for this clone: Other DNA sequences within the sample encode an identical CDR3. V and J are TRBV2 and TRBJ1-2; 11 nucleotides match TRBD1. In germline, CDR1 is SNHLY, CDR2 FYNNEI. The CDR3 is made up of 11 amino acids. Trimming cost V 9 bases and J 6 bases; bases outside gene matches: 0. CDR3 region: CARGQGDGYTF. The CDR3 DNA sequence: TGTGCCAGGGGACAGGGGGATGGCTACACCTTC.

This clone was counted only a few times. CDR3 DNA sequence: TGTGCCAGCAGTTTGGGGACAGGGAGGTCCTACAATGAGCAGTTCTTC. Translated, it gives CASSLGTGRSYNEQFF. The V gene is TRBV28, the J gene TRBJ2-1; 9 bases line up with TRBD1. This CDR3 contains 16 residues. The germline V gene encodes CDR1 MDHEN and CDR2 SYDVKM. V gave up 3 bases and J gave up 1 base; unmatched junction bases: 4.

The rearrangement joins TRBV7-9 to TRBJ2-7; D remains unclear. Germline V lookup: CDR1 SEHNR, CDR2 FQNEAQ (reference sequence). This CDR3 has 16 residues. V was pared by 1 base and J by 2 bases, with 15 bases between. This CDR3 is CASSLGPDTFAYEQYF. Here the CDR3 DNA reads TGTGCCAGCAGCTTAGGGCCCGACACCTTCGCCTACGAGCAGTACTTC.

The rearrangement joins TRBV7-3 to TRBJ2-1; 9 bases match TRBD2. Germline CDR1 and CDR2: SGHTA and FQGTGA. The CDR3 contains 14 residues. Germline trimming cut 4 bases from V and 5 bases from J; bases unmatched to any gene: 3. The CDR3 sequence: CASSSSGKHNEQFF. The CDR3 DNA reads TGTGCCAGCAGCTCTAGCGGGAAGCACAATGAGCAGTTCTTC.

The V and J genes are TRBV5-1 and TRBJ1-1; D unclear. The CDR3 has 11 amino acids. The germline CDR1 and CDR2 sequences are SGHRS and YFSETQ. Between the trimmed V and J ends, which lost 3 bases and 2 bases, there was a span of 2 bases. The CDR3 sequence is CASSSNTEAFF. The CDR3 nucleotides are TGCGCCAGCAGCTCTAACACTGAAGCTTTCTTT.

This rearrangement joins TRBV5-1 to TRBJ1-2; 7 bases fit TRBD1. Per germline, CDR1 SGHRS and CDR2 YFSETQ. J lost 8 bases, V lost 3 bases, and 10 bases had no gene match. The CDR3 totals 14 residues. CDR3 sequence reads: CASSYSGTVFGYTF. The CDR3 DNA is TGCGCCAGCAGCTACTCCGGGACAGTTTTCGGCTACACCTTC. Based on the CDR3 plus reference TRBV5-1 and TRBJ1-2, the full variable domain is KAGVTQTPRYLIKTRGQQVTLSCSPISGHRSVSWYQQTPGQGLQFLFEYFSETQRNKGNFPGRFSGRQFSNSRSEMNVSTLELGDSALYLCASSYSGTVFGYTFGSGTRLTVV.

The chain is built from TRBV7-8 and TRBJ2-1, with TRBD2 as a possible D gene (6 bases). Germline V gene lookup returns CDR1 SGHVS and CDR2 FQNEAQ. V was pared by 3 bases and J by 5 bases, with 14 bases between. The CDR3 runs to 15 residues. CDR3 residues: CASSFGSGGHNEQFF. The DNA for the CDR3 is TGTGCCAGCAGCTTCGGGAGTGGGGGACACAATGAGCAGTTCTTC.

V is TRBV2 and J is TRBJ1-4; 8 nucleotides agree with TRBD1. Germline-derived CDR1 and CDR2 are SNHLY and FYNNEI. This CDR3 spans 15 amino acids. With 5 bases clipped from V and 3 bases from J, the junction kept 5 bases outside the gene matches. The CDR3 loop reads CASSPQGAANEKLFF. CDR3 sequence (DNA): TGTGCCAGCAGTCCTCAGGGGGCGGCTAATGAAAAACTGTTTTTT.

The chain employs TRBV4-1 and TRBJ1-5, with D possibly matching TRBD1 (6 bases). CDR3 length: 17 residues. V lost 0 bases and J lost 3, with 15 bases in between. Germline CDR1 is MGHRA and CDR2 is YSYEKL. CDR3 region: CASSQEGPGGYNQPQHF. The CDR3 DNA sequence: TGCGCCAGCAGCCAAGAAGGGCCGGGGGGCTACAATCAGCCCCAGCATTTT.

The chain employs TRBV4-1 and TRBJ2-5; TRBD2 is a possible D gene (6 bases). Trimming shortened V by 4 bases and J by 0 bases, and 9 bases separated the two germline ends. The length of the CDR3 is 14 residues. The germline CDR1 and CDR2 sequences are MGHRA and YSYEKL. CDR3: CASSPGTHQETQYF. Here the CDR3 DNA reads TGCGCCAGCAGCCCCGGGACTCACCAAGAGACCCAGTACTTC.

The chain carries TRBV6-1 and TRBJ2-2; 13 bases match TRBD2. The V segment lost 6 bases and the J segment 5 bases; nucleotides outside the gene matches: 3. Germline CDR1 and CDR2: MNHNS and SASEGT. The CDR3 has 15 residues. DNA for the CDR3: TGTGCCAGCAGGGGACTAGCGGGAAGAACCGGGGAGCTGTTTTTT. This sequence encodes CASRGLAGRTGELFF.

In its sample, this clone was seen a few times. The genes are TRBV30 and TRBJ1-6; 9 bases match TRBD1. There are 13 residues in the CDR3. Germline-derived CDR1 and CDR2 are GTSNPN and SVGIG (reference sequence). Trimming at V came to 8 bases and at J to 8 bases, leaving 7 bases not matched to a gene. Here the CDR3 reads CATSTGGYSPLHF. The CDR3 nucleotides are TGTGCCACCTCGACAGGGGGATATTCACCCCTCCACTTT.

CDR3 sequence reads: CASSRTGSDTEAFF. The CDR3 DNA sequence: TGTGCCAGCAGCAGGACAGGGTCGGACACTGAAGCTTTCTTT. The chain combines TRBV5-6 with TRBJ1-1; 8 bases map to TRBD1. Germline V gene lookup returns CDR1 SGHDT and CDR2 YYEEEE. This CDR3 is 14 amino acids long. V was clipped by 4 bases and J by 3 bases; unmatched bases: 5.

The J gene is TRBJ2-7, the V gene TRBV9, with D maybe TRBD2 (5 bases). Trimming pared 2 bases from V and 2 bases from J, leaving 8 bases between. CDR1 is SGDLS and CDR2 is YYNGEE in the germline V gene. This CDR3 is built from 13 residues. The CDR3 protein is CASSVGLTYEQYF. CDR3 DNA sequence: TGTGCCAGCAGCGTCGGACTTACCTACGAGCAGTACTTC.

This clone was detected only a few times. The rearrangement links TRBV4-1 to TRBJ2-7; D call uncertain. Looked up from germline, CDR1 is MGHRA and CDR2 is YSYEKL. The V and J ends lost 1 base and 6 bases respectively, with 10 bases between them. This CDR3 is 13 amino acids long. The CDR3 region has the DNA TGCGCCAGCAGCCAAGTAGGAGTATCCGAGCAGTACTTC. Translation gives CASSQVGVSEQYF.

This chain links TRBV18 with TRBJ2-7; 7 positions match TRBD2. Germline CDR1 KGHSH, CDR2 LQKENI. CDR3 length: 16 residues. V lost 0 bases to trimming and J lost 2 bases; unmatched junction nucleotides: 7. The CDR3 is CASSPPGGRKTYEQYF. The CDR3 DNA reads TGTGCCAGCTCACCACCGGGAGGGAGGAAGACCTACGAGCAGTACTTC. Using reference TRBV18 and TRBJ2-7 for the parts outside the CDR3, the full variable domain is NAGVMQNPRHLVRRRGQEARLRCSPMKGHSHVYWYRQLPEEGLKFMVYLQKENIIDESGMPKERFSAEFPKEGPSILRIQQVVRGDSAAYFCASSPPGGRKTYEQYFGPGTRLTVT.